These 28 T cell receptor beta chains came from one sample sequenced in a study of prognosis after radiotherapy for stage I lung cancer. Genomic DNA served as the source from which two-round multiplex PCR generated TCR beta CDR3 amplicons. It was primers specific to each TRBV and TRBJ gene that first-round PCR used. Each CDR3 protein gets one entry after TCRdb re-called the multiplex PCR reads with MiXCR. This table holds around 16,000 distinct CDR3 sequences, around 40% found once. Sequenced here: PBMCs, sampled before or after stereotactic body radiation therapy (not recorded which). The receptor set was obtained from a donor aged 50 or older with non-small cell lung cancer.

This clonotype came up many times. The genes are TRBV7-2 and TRBJ1-5; TRBD1 might be the D (5 bases). The germline CDR1 and CDR2 sequences are SGHTA and FQGNSA. The CDR3 loop spans 13 amino acids. V dropped 1 base and J dropped 6 bases, with 7 bases sitting between them. In DNA form, the CDR3 reads TGTGCCAGCAGCTTAGGGGGGGGTCAGCCCCAGCATTTT. As protein: CASSLGGGQPQHF.

V and J are TRBV9 and TRBJ2-7, with TRBD2 identical over 14 bases. The CDR3 is 18 amino acids. Germline V gives CDR1 SGDLS, CDR2 YYNGEE. J gave up 6 bases and V 4 bases, and 15 bases lay outside the gene matches. The CDR3 loop reads CASSPRPGTSGRGGEQYF. CDR3 in DNA: TGTGCCAGCAGCCCCCGTCCCGGGACTAGCGGGAGAGGTGGCGAGCAGTACTTC.

To note about this clonotype: A far larger clone is one base from this, pointing to a likely read error. The chain combines TRBV6-1 with TRBJ1-2, with 10 bases fitting TRBD1. CDR3 size: 13 residues. Germline CDR1 is MNHNS and CDR2 is SASEGT. V was pared by 6 bases and J by 6 bases, with 4 bases of the junction left unmatched. The CDR3 bases are TGTGCCAGCAGGGAGACAGGGGGCGATGGCTACACCTTC. Translating it yields CASRETGGDGYTF.

The chain employs TRBV12-3 or TRBV12-4 and TRBJ1-2; no definite D call. The CDR3 spans 11 residues. V was trimmed by 3 bases and J by 4 bases, leaving 3 bases between them. The DNA for the CDR3 is TGTGCCAGCAGTTTCGGCTATGGCTACACCTTC. Translation gives CASSFGYGYTF.

This clonotype was recorded a few times. A much larger clone differs from this one at a single base, so this may be a read error. This chain joins TRBV29-1 and TRBJ1-5; 7 positions agree with TRBD1. Trimming removed 6 bases from V and 5 bases from J; junction bases left unmatched: 4. Per the germline V gene, CDR1 is SQVTM and CDR2 is ANQGSEA. The CDR3 is made up of 12 amino acids. The CDR3 nucleotides read TGCAGCGTGGGGGACAGCGATCAGCCCCAGCATTTT. Its protein is CSVGDSDQPQHF.

This clonotype showed up just once. This chain connects TRBV28 to TRBJ1-6; TRBD1 matches at 7 bases. Germline trimming cut 9 bases from V and 5 bases from J; bases unmatched to any gene: 7. The germline gives CDR1 MDHEN, CDR2 SYDVKM. This CDR3 is built from 14 residues. The CDR3 nucleotides are TGTGCCAGTGGGACAGACGTCAATAATTCACCCCTCCACTTT. Translation: CASGTDVNNSPLHF.

This clonotype was detected ten times or more. The rearrangement uses TRBV20-1 and TRBJ1-1; D perhaps matches TRBD1 (6 bases). V lost 6 bases, J lost 8 bases, and 22 bases lay in between. The CDR3 totals 14 residues. In germline, CDR1 is DFQATT, CDR2 SNEGSKA (reference sequence). The CDR3 is CSASRGAGLSEAFF. CDR3 nucleotides: TGCAGTGCCTCTAGGGGGGCAGGCCTGTCAGAAGCTTTCTTT.

The gene calls are TRBV19 and TRBJ2-5; unclear D gene. CDR3 length: 11 residues. V lost 1 base, J lost 10 bases, and 7 bases lay in between. Looked up from germline, CDR1 is LNHDA and CDR2 is SQIVND (reference sequence). CDR3 region: CASSIGAVQYF. In DNA, the CDR3 is TGTGCCAGTAGTATAGGCGCGGTCCAGTACTTC.

V gene TRBV5-1 combines with J gene TRBJ2-7, with 7 bases identical to TRBD2. The CDR3 length is 15 residues. The junction had 9 bases not matched to a gene; V was cut back by 2 bases and J by 4 bases. The germline V gene encodes CDR1 SGHRS and CDR2 YFSETQ. The chain's CDR3 is CASSLETSVVYEQYF. The CDR3 nucleotides read TGCGCCAGCAGCTTAGAAACTAGCGTGGTTTACGAGCAGTACTTC.

This clonotype was found once. This chain's CDR3 is CASSKTRGRDGNEQFF. The CDR3 nucleotides are TGTGCCAGCAGTAAAACGCGGGGGCGTGATGGCAATGAGCAGTTCTTC. V gene TRBV6-1 combines with J gene TRBJ2-1, with D possibly matching TRBD2 (7 bases). The V gene's germline CDR1 is MNHNS and CDR2 SASEGT. The CDR3 has 16 amino acids. The germline V and J ends were trimmed by 5 bases and 6 bases, with 20 bases remaining between them.

On this clonotype itself: A far larger clone is only one base removed, so a read error is likely. V usage is TRBV6-4 and J usage is TRBJ2-7; D possibly corresponds to TRBD2 (5 bases). The germline V and J ends were trimmed by 6 bases and 6 bases, with 15 bases remaining between them. CDR1 MRHNA and CDR2 SNTAGT come from the germline V gene. The CDR3 is 13 amino acids. The CDR3 is CASRNTGSGEQYF. DNA for the CDR3: TGTGCCAGCAGAAACACGGGATCGGGCGAGCAGTACTTC.

This clonotype was picked up many times. The chain recombines TRBV6-2 or TRBV6-3 with TRBJ2-5, with TRBD1 as a possible D gene (5 bases). Germline V lookup: CDR1 MNHEY, CDR2 SVGEGT. Deletions cut 10 bases from V and 0 bases from J, with 12 bases between. The CDR3 has 13 amino acids. The CDR3 sequence is CAIKTDHQETQYF. Written as DNA, the CDR3 is TGTGCCATCAAGACAGACCACCAAGAGACCCAGTACTTC.

This clonotype was counted many times. The chain uses TRBV7-9 and TRBJ2-7, with 9 positions matching TRBD1. The CDR3 runs to 15 residues. The germline V gene has CDR1 SEHNR and CDR2 FQNEAQ (reference sequence). V lost 4 bases, J lost 12 bases, and 16 bases stayed unmatched. The CDR3 DNA reads TGTGCCAGCAGCTCTACCGGGACAGGGCTCGAAGGCCCGTACTTC. Amino acid sequence: CASSSTGTGLEGPYF.

As to this clonotype: This sequence may be a read error, since a much larger clone differs from it by one base. The gene calls are TRBV5-1 and TRBJ2-1; a weak D match, TRBD2 (6 bases). The length of the CDR3 is 14 residues. CDR1 SGHRS and CDR2 YFSETQ come from the germline V gene. The CDR3 DNA reads as TGCGCCAGCGGCTTGGCCGTGGGGGGTAATGAGCAGTTCTTC. This sequence encodes CASGLAVGGNEQFF.

V gene TRBV9 combines with J gene TRBJ2-2; 13 bases line up with TRBD2. This CDR3 comprises 18 residues. Trimming cost V 3 bases and J 3 bases; bases outside gene matches: 8. Germline CDR1 reads SGDLS; CDR2 reads YYNGEE. The CDR3 bases are TGTGCCAGCAGCGACTCGACTAGCGGGGGGCTCGACACCGGGGAGCTGTTTTTT. Translated: CASSDSTSGGLDTGELFF.

There are many counts of this clonotype. The gene calls are TRBV19 and TRBJ2-1, with D maybe TRBD1 (5 bases). Trimming removed 1 base at V and 1 base at J, with 11 bases between. CDR1 and CDR2 from the germline V gene are LNHDA and SQIVND (reference sequence). This CDR3 is built from 16 residues. The CDR3 sequence: CASSIGRQLSYNEQFF. DNA for the CDR3: TGTGCCAGTAGTATAGGTCGACAGCTATCCTACAATGAGCAGTTCTTC.

Concerning this clonotype: The likely explanation is a read error, given a far larger clone one base away. J is TRBJ2-7 and V is TRBV6-8, with no clear D. CDR3 size: 16 residues. Looked up from germline, CDR1 is MNHGY and CDR2 is SAAAGT. The CDR3 nucleotides read TGTACCAGCAGCACAAGGCGGACCCTACCCTTTTACGAGCAGTACTTC. This codes for CTSSTRRTLPFYEQYF.

This clonotype appeared many times. The chain recombines TRBV6-2 or TRBV6-3 with TRBJ1-1; 8 bases line up with TRBD1. CDR3 length: 15 residues. V dropped 4 bases and J dropped 4; count of bases not matched to a gene: 8. Germline lookup yields CDR1 MNHEY and CDR2 SVGEGT. The CDR3 DNA reads as TGTGCCAGCAGTTCCGCCTGGACAGGGTTCACTGAAGCTTTCTTT. As protein: CASSSAWTGFTEAFF.

Ten or more counts support this clonotype. The gene calls are TRBV5-1 and TRBJ1-3, with D tentatively TRBD1 (6 bases). The germline V gene has CDR1 SGHRS and CDR2 YFSETQ. This CDR3 spans 16 amino acids. Trimming took 4 bases from V and 3 from J, leaving 17 bases between them. The CDR3 DNA follows: TGCGCCAGCAGCAAGGGGGGGGGACCTCGTGGAAACACCATATATTTT. This sequence encodes CASSKGGGPRGNTIYF.

The chain uses TRBV20-1 and TRBJ1-2, with TRBD1 identical over 7 bases. The J segment lost 4 bases and the V segment lost 0 bases, leaving 5 bases of the junction unmatched. Germline CDR1 and CDR2: DFQATT and SNEGSKA (reference sequence). The CDR3 spans 14 residues. Written as DNA, the CDR3 is TGCAGTGCTAGAGATCCCCGGACAGGCTATGGCTACACCTTC. This encodes CSARDPRTGYGYTF.

This clonotype came up many times. This chain joins TRBV10-3 and TRBJ1-1, with D uncertain. The CDR3 extends over 13 amino acids. Looked up from germline, CDR1 is ENHRY and CDR2 is SYGVKD. V gave up 7 bases and J gave up 1 base, with 10 bases separating them. CDR3 protein: CAINRQQNTEAFF. CDR3 DNA sequence: TGTGCCATCAATAGGCAGCAGAACACTGAAGCTTTCTTT.

This clonotype was picked up many times. The chain links TRBV20-1 to TRBJ1-2, with TRBD1 identical over 10 bases. The CDR3 contains 17 residues. Germline lookup yields CDR1 DFQATT and CDR2 SNEGSKA (reference sequence). V was pared by 5 bases and J by 4 bases, with 16 bases of the junction left unmatched. The DNA of the CDR3 is TGCAGTGCTCCTCGAGAAAATGACAGGGGGCGCATCTATGGCTACACCTTC. It encodes CSAPRENDRGRIYGYTF.

This clonotype is categorized as medium-sized. The chain couples TRBV6-1 to TRBJ1-3, with 8 bases lining up with TRBD1. After removal of 7 bases from V and 3 bases from J, the junction contained 11 bases not matched to a gene. This CDR3 spans 16 amino acids. Germline CDR1 and CDR2: MNHNS and SASEGT. The CDR3, as DNA: TGTGCCAGCACTGTGAGCAGGGGGCGAGTTGGAAACACCATATATTTT. This sequence encodes CASTVSRGRVGNTIYF.

This clonotype was detected many times. This rearrangement joins TRBV7-6 to TRBJ2-1; possibly TRBD2 for D (5 bases). Trimming pared 4 bases from V and 9 bases from J, leaving 10 bases between. The CDR3 has 12 amino acids. Germline V gene lookup returns CDR1 SGHVS and CDR2 FNYEAQ. In nucleotides, the CDR3 is TGTGCCAGCAGCTCGGACTCGCGTGAGCAGTTCTTC. It codes for CASSSDSREQFF. The variable domain in full, completed from reference TRBV7-6 and TRBJ2-1, reads GAGVSQSPRYKVTKRGQDVALRCDPISGHVSLYWYRQALGQGPEFLTYFNYEAQQDKSGLPNDRFSAERPEGSISTLTIQRTEQRDSAMYRCASSSDSREQFFGPGTRLTVL.

The chain couples TRBV20-1 to TRBJ2-7; TRBD2 is a possible D gene (6 bases). Trimming cost V 6 bases and J 5 bases, with 23 bases left between them. This CDR3 has 15 amino acids. Germline CDR1 reads DFQATT; CDR2 reads SNEGSKA (reference sequence). CDR3 in amino acids: CSACPPGLQGDEQYF. CDR3 nucleotides: TGCAGTGCCTGCCCTCCGGGACTTCAAGGCGACGAGCAGTACTTC.

By share, this clonotype ranks as medium-sized. The chain uses TRBV12-3 or TRBV12-4 and TRBJ1-2; TRBD1 might be the D (5 bases). With 1 base removed from V and 5 bases from J, the gap between germline ends came to 8 bases. The CDR3 loop spans 13 amino acids. This CDR3 reads CASSLGGNYGYTF. The CDR3 bases are TGTGCCAGCAGTTTAGGGGGGAATTATGGCTACACCTTC.

This clonotype was counted ten times or more. The chain uses TRBV6-9 and TRBJ2-1, with 12 bases matching TRBD2. Trimming cost V 2 bases and J 9 bases; bases outside gene matches: 2. Per germline, CDR1 MNHGY and CDR2 SVAAGI. There are 14 residues in the CDR3. CDR3 nucleotides: TGTGCCAGCAGTTATCTAGCGGGGGGGGGTGAGCAGTTCTTC. Residues: CASSYLAGGGEQFF.

This clonotype was picked up many times. The genes are TRBV20-1 and TRBJ1-5, with TRBD1 matching 11 bases. Trimming removed 1 base from V and 6 bases from J; junction bases left unmatched: 5. Looked up from germline, CDR1 is DFQATT and CDR2 is SNEGSKA (reference sequence). CDR3 length: 15 amino acids. Here the CDR3 reads CSARGGQGVGQPQHF. The DNA for the CDR3 is TGCAGTGCTAGAGGGGGACAGGGGGTGGGTCAGCCCCAGCATTTT.